Listed here are 10 T cell receptor beta chains from one sample, sequenced in a study of T-cell memory formation after mild COVID-19. TCRdb reprocessed the 5' RACE reads with MiXCR, giving one entry per CDR3 protein. This sample has about 440,000 distinct CDR3 sequences, with about 20% found just once. The sequencing sample was made of PBMCs or a T cell subset sorted from them (not recorded which). These receptors were collected from an adult woman who had mild COVID-19 (a few samples of this study predate the infection). Cell type and time point are not known.

This clonotype has more than one count but fewer than ten. The V and J genes are TRBV15 and TRBJ2-1; TRBD2 matches at 12 bases. V shed 5 bases, J shed 7 bases, and the junction held 3 bases outside the gene matches. The CDR3 extends over 14 amino acids. Germline CDR1 is LNHNV and CDR2 is YYDKDF (reference sequence). CDR3 in amino acids: CATSGLAGYNEQFF. In nucleotides, the CDR3 is TGTGCCACCAGCGGACTAGCGGGATATAATGAGCAGTTCTTC.

The chain has TRBV6-9 and TRBJ2-7; no clear D. V was cut by 6 bases and J by 6 bases, with 0 bases left in between. The length of the CDR3 is 8 residues. CDR1 and CDR2 (germline): MNHGY, SVAAGI. The CDR3 reads CASSEQYF. The CDR3 region has the DNA TGTGCCAGCAGCGAGCAGTACTTC.

The chain has TRBV7-9 and TRBJ2-6; D remains unclear. The CDR3 covers 15 residues. Germline CDR1 reads SEHNR; CDR2 reads FQNEAQ (reference sequence). The V end was cut by 5 bases, the J end by 1 base, with 9 bases between. The CDR3 DNA reads as TGTGCCAGCAGCCTCCCCGGATCTGGGGCCAACGTCCTGACTTTC. It yields the protein CASSLPGSGANVLTF.

This chain links TRBV5-1 with TRBJ1-2; 7 nucleotides line up with TRBD1. CDR3 length: 13 residues. Per germline, CDR1 SGHRS and CDR2 YFSETQ. V lost 7 bases, J lost 0 bases, and 3 bases stayed unmatched. The CDR3 nucleotides are TGCGCCAGCCAGGGACAGTCTAACTATGGCTACACCTTC. Its protein is CASQGQSNYGYTF.

The rearrangement links TRBV5-1 to TRBJ1-2, with 10 bases fitting TRBD1. Per germline, CDR1 SGHRS and CDR2 YFSETQ. The junction had 5 bases not matched to a gene; V was cut back by 0 bases and J by 6 bases. The CDR3 sequence is 15 residues long. CDR3 in amino acids: CASSLEGQGIHGYTF. DNA of the CDR3: TGCGCCAGCAGCTTGGAGGGACAGGGGATCCATGGCTACACCTTC.

This chain links TRBV2 with TRBJ2-7, with D possibly being TRBD1 or TRBD2 (5 bases each). Per germline, CDR1 SNHLY and CDR2 FYNNEI. This CDR3 has 13 amino acids. V lost 7 bases and J lost 2, with 12 bases in between. CDR3 loop: CASTGTAAYEQYF. The DNA for the CDR3 is TGTGCCAGCACAGGGACCGCCGCCTACGAGCAGTACTTC.

In this sample, this clonotype turned up a few times. V gene TRBV29-1 combines with J gene TRBJ2-7; D is perhaps TRBD1 or TRBD2 (5 bases each). From germline, CDR1 is SQVTM and CDR2 ANQGSEA. The CDR3 runs 12 residues. Trimming cost V 6 bases and J 3 bases, with 12 bases left between them. The CDR3 is CSVRDGNYEQYF. The CDR3 DNA reads TGCAGCGTCCGGGACGGGAACTACGAGCAGTACTTC.

The rearrangement uses TRBV6-2 or TRBV6-3 and TRBJ2-1; 11 bases line up with TRBD2. The V and J ends lost 4 bases and 9 bases, in that order; junction bases with no gene match: 14. Germline CDR1 is MNHEY and CDR2 is SVGEGT. The CDR3 spans 17 residues. CDR3 nucleotides: TGTGCCAGCAGTTGGGCTGGGGGAACTAGCGGGAGTAGTGAGCAGTTCTTC. It encodes CASSWAGGTSGSSEQFF.

This chain links TRBV6-5 with TRBJ1-5; 7 bases are shared with TRBD1. With V trimmed by 4 bases and J by 7 bases, 7 bases remained unmatched. Germline assignment: CDR1 MNHEY and CDR2 SVGAGI. The CDR3 totals 14 residues. The CDR3 region is CASSLRQGRQPQHF. Written as DNA, the CDR3 is TGTGCCAGCAGTTTACGACAGGGAAGGCAGCCCCAGCATTTT.

This clonotype appeared a few times. V gene TRBV7-2 combines with J gene TRBJ1-2, with a weak D call TRBD1 (5 bases). This CDR3 has 13 residues. V lost 1 base to trimming and J lost 11 bases, with 14 bases between them. Germline loops: CDR1 SGHTA, CDR2 FQGNSA. CDR3 bases: TGTGCCAGCAGCTTAGATATGGGGGGAGGTTACACCTTC. The encoded protein is CASSLDMGGGYTF.